This T cell receptor beta chain is drawn from a study of cytomegalovirus exposure and HLA in healthy donors. Study-wide points: The study designated 164 TCR beta chains cytomegalovirus-associated. Rare sequences made up most TCRs, while some public TCRs were found in many donors.

As to this clone: The target antigen is unknown.

Trimming took 3 bases from V and 1 from J, leaving 8 bases between them. The V gene's germline CDR1 is LNHDA and CDR2 SQIVND (reference sequence). The CDR3 has 14 residues. Primers: 60 Vbeta forward and 13 Jbeta reverse. Produced via immunoSEQ multiplex PCR; TCRdb's table is partial and in-frame only. The sample lists over 110,000 clones; around 72% were seen once. The clonotype was recovered from a woman aged 35 to 49 in good health and CMV-seronegative. Sequenced sample: PBMCs. The rearrangement uses TRBV19 and TRBJ2-3, with D possibly TRBD2 on 5 matching bases. Here the CDR3 DNA reads TGTGCCAGTAGTATGTGGGAGCGCACAGATACGCAGTATTTT. It encodes CASSMWERTDTQYF.